Described below is a single T cell receptor beta chain sequence and its context. Source study methods: Estimates of nucleated cell counts were drawn from the amplification of reference gene primers. Produced via immunoSEQ multiplex PCR; TCRdb's table is partial and in-frame only. The D gene and trimming were derived from the DNA, and the V and J assignments and clone size from that table. The sample includes about 290,000 clones, around 90% of them seen just once. The sample is drawn from a study of blood T cell repertoires in COVID-19. At the level of the study: From T cells, B-cell-depleted T cells, or PBMCs came the material, which was cDNA or gDNA.

Deletions cut 3 bases from V and 5 bases from J, with 14 bases between. Germline loops: CDR1 LNHDA, CDR2 SQIVND (reference sequence). This CDR3 is built from 15 residues. The chain employs TRBV19 and TRBJ1-5; D call uncertain. This sequence was found in a woman aged 35 to 49 who had recovered from COVID-19. Sequencing input: peripheral blood. This CDR3 reads CASSIEGRGHQPQHF. The CDR3 DNA reads as TGTGCCAGTAGTATCGAAGGCAGAGGCCATCAGCCCCAGCATTTT.